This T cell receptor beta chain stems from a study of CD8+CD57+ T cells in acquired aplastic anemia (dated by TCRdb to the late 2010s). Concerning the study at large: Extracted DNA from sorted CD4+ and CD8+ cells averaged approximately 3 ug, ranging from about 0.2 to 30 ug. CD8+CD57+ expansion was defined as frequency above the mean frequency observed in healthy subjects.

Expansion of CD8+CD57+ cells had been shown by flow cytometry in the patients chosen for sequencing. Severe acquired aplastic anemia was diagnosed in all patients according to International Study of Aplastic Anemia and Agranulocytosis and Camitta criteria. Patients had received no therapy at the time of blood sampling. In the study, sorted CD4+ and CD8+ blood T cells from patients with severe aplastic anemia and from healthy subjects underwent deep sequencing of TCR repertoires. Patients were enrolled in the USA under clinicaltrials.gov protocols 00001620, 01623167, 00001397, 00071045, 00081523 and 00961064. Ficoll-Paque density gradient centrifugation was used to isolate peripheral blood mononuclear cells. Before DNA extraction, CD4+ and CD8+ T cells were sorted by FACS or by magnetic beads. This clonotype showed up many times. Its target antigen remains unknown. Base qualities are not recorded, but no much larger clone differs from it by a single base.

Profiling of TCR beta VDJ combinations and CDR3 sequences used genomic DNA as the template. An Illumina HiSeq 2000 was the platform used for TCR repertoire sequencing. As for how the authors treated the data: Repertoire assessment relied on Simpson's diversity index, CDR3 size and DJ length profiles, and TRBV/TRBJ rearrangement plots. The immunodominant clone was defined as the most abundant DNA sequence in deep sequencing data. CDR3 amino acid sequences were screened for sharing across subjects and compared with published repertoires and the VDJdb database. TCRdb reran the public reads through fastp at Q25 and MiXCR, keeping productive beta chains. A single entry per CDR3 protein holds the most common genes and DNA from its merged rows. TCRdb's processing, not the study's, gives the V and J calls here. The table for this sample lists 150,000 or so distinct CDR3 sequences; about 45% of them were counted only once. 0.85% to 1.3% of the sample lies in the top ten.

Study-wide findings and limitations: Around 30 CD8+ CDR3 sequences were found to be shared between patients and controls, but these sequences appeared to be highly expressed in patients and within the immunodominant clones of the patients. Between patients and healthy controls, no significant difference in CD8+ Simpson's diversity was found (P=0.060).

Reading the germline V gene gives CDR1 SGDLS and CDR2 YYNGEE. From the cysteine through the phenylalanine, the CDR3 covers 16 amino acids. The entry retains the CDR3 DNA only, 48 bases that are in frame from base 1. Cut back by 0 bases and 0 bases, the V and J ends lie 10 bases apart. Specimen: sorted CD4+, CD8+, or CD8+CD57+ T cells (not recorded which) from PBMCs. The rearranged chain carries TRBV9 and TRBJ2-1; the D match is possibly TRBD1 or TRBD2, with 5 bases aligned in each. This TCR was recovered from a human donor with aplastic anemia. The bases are TGTGCCAGCAGCGTAGGGGGGACGAGCTCCTACAATGAGCAGTTCTTC. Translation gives CASSVGGTSSYNEQFF.